This T cell receptor (beta chain) was recovered during a study of T-cell reconstitution after alpha-beta-depleted transplantation in children. In germline, CDR1 is SQVTM, CDR2 ANQGSEA. The CDR3 covers 15 residues. J gave up 7 bases and V 5 bases, and 12 bases lay outside the gene matches. The study's findings and limits: Elevated TCRbeta diversity at day 60 was traced, in some patients, to surviving recipient T cells and thymic progenitors. By one year post-transplant, T-cell counts and diversity largely arose from T cells that were newly produced. Reportedly, roughly two months post-transplant, alpha-beta T cells arose from several hundred expanded graft clones.

For TCRbeta, the library was prepared with unique molecular identifiers. TCRdb redid the calling of the PCR reads with MiXCR, one entry per CDR3 protein. The sample includes 700,000 or so distinct CDR3 sequences, over 10% of them seen just once. This clonotype was observed many times. Its antigen is undetermined. The sample in question was PBMCs, obtained before TCRalphabeta/CD19-depleted stem cell transplant. The sequence was obtained from a girl aged 2-9 years with congenital amegakaryocytic thrombocytopenia, due to receive a stem cell transplant. This chain uses TRBV29-1 with TRBJ2-1, with 9 bases lining up with TRBD2. Here the CDR3 reads CSVQGLAGVKNEQFF. The CDR3 DNA reads TGCAGCGTTCAGGGGTTAGCGGGAGTCAAGAATGAGCAGTTCTTC.